A single sample is the source of the 25 T cell receptor beta chains below, sequenced in a study of blood T cell repertoires in COVID-19. Clones were sequenced by immunoSEQ multiplex PCR, and TCRdb holds only the in-frame ones, with some missing. Here the sample spans fewer than 250,000 clones, roughly 84% being singletons. Source material: PBMCs or T cells enriched from blood (not recorded which). The receptors derive from a middle-aged woman who had recovered from COVID-19.

V usage is TRBV28 and J usage is TRBJ1-1; 7 bases map to TRBD1. After removal of 8 bases from V and 1 base from J, the junction contained 10 bases not matched to a gene. The CDR3 loop spans 15 amino acids. Germline CDR1 is MDHEN and CDR2 is SYDVKM. CDR3 sequence: CASHTPWTGNTEAFF. The CDR3 DNA sequence: TGTGCCAGCCACACTCCCTGGACAGGGAACACTGAAGCTTTCTTT.

This clone was seen once. The chain employs TRBV10-1 and TRBJ2-3; TRBD1 might be the D (6 bases). The CDR3 is made up of 13 amino acids. The germline V and J ends were trimmed by 4 bases and 10 bases, with 15 bases remaining between them. Germline V gene data show CDR1 as WNHNN and CDR2 as SYGVQD (reference sequence). CDR3 sequence reads: CASSVNRVEAQYF. CDR3 nucleotides: TGCGCCAGCAGTGTAAACAGGGTCGAGGCGCAGTATTTT.

This sequence joins TRBV4-1 and TRBJ2-1; 14 positions match TRBD2. CDR1 MGHRA and CDR2 YSYEKL come from the germline V gene. J was trimmed by 9 bases and V by 2 bases; bases with no gene match: 3. The CDR3 is 15 amino acids. CDR3 sequence (DNA): TGCGCCAGCAGCCAACCGACTAGCGGGAGGGTTGAGCAGTTCTTC. Its protein is CASSQPTSGRVEQFF.

The chain employs TRBV4-1 and TRBJ1-3, with D uncertain. Germline assignment: CDR1 MGHRA and CDR2 YSYEKL. There are 15 residues in the CDR3. The V end lost 0 bases, the J end lost 4 bases, and 10 bases lay between the germline ends. The CDR3 nucleotides are TGCGCCAGCAGCCAAGATGATCGGTACGGAAACACCATATATTTT. Its protein product is CASSQDDRYGNTIYF.

The chain employs TRBV27 and TRBJ2-7; 7 bases align to TRBD2. This CDR3 spans 15 amino acids. Germline CDR1 MNHEY, CDR2 SMNVEV (reference sequence). The DNA for the CDR3 is TGTGCCAGCAGTTTAGCCGCGGGAGTGGCCGCATCGCGGGGCGTC. It yields the protein CASSLAAGVAASRGV.

DNA of the CDR3: TGCAGTGCCCGTCCGGGGAACATTCAGTACTTC. This translates into CSARPGNIQYF. The V call is TRBV20-1, the J call TRBJ2-4; possibly TRBD2 for D (5 bases). This CDR3 has 11 residues. The germline V gene has CDR1 DFQATT and CDR2 SNEGSKA (reference sequence). Trimming removed 6 bases at V and 7 bases at J, with 10 bases between.

The chain uses TRBV7-9 and TRBJ2-3; 10 bases agree with TRBD1. The CDR3 is made up of 16 amino acids. Germline-derived CDR1 and CDR2 are SEHNR and FQNEAQ (reference sequence). V shed 1 base and J 3 bases; nucleotides not matched to a gene: 4. Here the CDR3 DNA reads TGTGCCAGCAGCTTAGACGGGACAGGGGTGACAGATACGCAGTATTTT. Amino acid sequence: CASSLDGTGVTDTQYF.

The sample holds a few counts of this clone. The J gene is TRBJ2-1, the V gene TRBV7-2; D is ambiguous. In germline, CDR1 is SGHTA, CDR2 FQGNSA. This CDR3 has 15 amino acids. Trimming took off 3 bases at V and 7 bases at J, with 16 bases between the two ends. The CDR3 DNA reads TGTGCCAGCAGCTTGGTTGGCAGACCCGGGAATGAGCAGTTCTTC. This codes for CASSLVGRPGNEQFF. The full variable domain, with the rest looked up from reference TRBV7-2 and TRBJ2-1, is GAGVSQSPSNKVTEKGKDVELRCDPISGHTALYWYRQSLGQGLEFLIYFQGNSAPDKSGLPSDRFSAERTGGSVSTLTIQRTQQEDSAVYLCASSLVGRPGNEQFFGPGTRLTVL.

This chain joins TRBV18 and TRBJ1-5; D is unclear. V was pared by 2 bases and J by 2 bases, with 7 bases between. Germline CDR1 is KGHSH and CDR2 is LQKENI. The CDR3 totals 14 residues. The CDR3 DNA sequence: TGTGCCAGCTCACCATATGGAGGCAATCAGCCCCAGCATTTT. Its translation is CASSPYGGNQPQHF.

This rearrangement joins TRBV18 to TRBJ2-2, with 7 nucleotides matching TRBD1. V lost 5 bases, J lost 4 bases, and 7 bases stayed unmatched. The CDR3 has 15 residues. Germline CDR1 reads KGHSH; CDR2 reads LQKENI. The CDR3 loop is CASSEGQAATGELFF. The CDR3 DNA sequence: TGTGCCAGCTCAGAAGGACAGGCAGCCACCGGGGAGCTGTTTTTT.

The gene calls are TRBV11-2 and TRBJ2-7, with D uncertain. The CDR3 length is 15 residues. CDR1 and CDR2 (germline): SGHAT, FQNNGV. Trimming shortened V by 1 base and J by 2 bases, and 12 bases separated the two germline ends. The CDR3 sequence: CASSLGVGSAYEQYF. CDR3 bases: TGTGCCAGCAGCTTAGGCGTAGGCAGCGCCTACGAGCAGTACTTC.

This chain joins TRBV24-1 and TRBJ1-1; tentative D call: TRBD1 (5 bases). Trimming removed 0 bases from V and 4 bases from J, with 20 bases in between. The CDR3 loop spans 18 amino acids. Germline assignment: CDR1 KGHDR and CDR2 SFDVKD. In DNA, the CDR3 is TGTGCCACCAGTGATTTGGACAGACCCCCGGCTAGGAGCACTGAAGCTTTCTTT. Encoded protein: CATSDLDRPPARSTEAFF.

The V and J genes are TRBV19 and TRBJ1-5; 10 bases agree with TRBD1. This CDR3 has 17 amino acids. Germline V gene data show CDR1 as LNHDA and CDR2 as SQIVND (reference sequence). The V gene end was trimmed by 3 bases and the J gene end by 6 bases; junction bases not matched to a gene: 11. The chain's CDR3 is CASSMLGQGTGGQPQHF. The CDR3 bases are TGTGCCAGTAGTATGTTGGGACAGGGGACGGGAGGTCAGCCCCAGCATTTT.

J is TRBJ2-2 and V is TRBV27, with TRBD1 identical over 9 bases. There are 14 residues in the CDR3. With 5 bases clipped from V and 5 bases from J, the junction kept 3 bases outside the gene matches. Germline assignment: CDR1 MNHEY and CDR2 SMNVEV (reference sequence). This chain's CDR3 is CASSRDRVTGELFF. For the CDR3, the DNA is TGTGCCAGCAGTAGGGACAGGGTAACCGGGGAGCTGTTTTTT.

V is TRBV5-6 and J is TRBJ2-7; 7 bases align to TRBD1. CDR1 and CDR2 from the germline V gene are SGHDT and YYEEEE. The CDR3 is 11 residues long. The junction had 0 bases not matched to a gene; V was cut back by 4 bases and J by 5 bases. CDR3 in DNA: TGTGCCAGCAGCACAGGGGACGAGCAGTACGTC. This sequence encodes CASSTGDEQYV.

J is TRBJ2-7 and V is TRBV27; 9 bases match TRBD1. Per the germline V gene, CDR1 is MNHEY and CDR2 is SMNVEV (reference sequence). The V segment lost 6 bases and the J segment 0 bases; nucleotides outside the gene matches: 6. The CDR3 consists of 15 residues. CDR3 in amino acids: CASRRTGDLSYEQYF. In DNA, the CDR3 is TGTGCCAGCAGGCGGACAGGGGATCTCTCCTACGAGCAGTACTTC.

V gene TRBV28 combines with J gene TRBJ1-4, with 7 bases aligning to TRBD1. The CDR3 totals 15 residues. After removal of 8 bases from V and 3 bases from J, the junction contained 9 bases not matched to a gene. Per germline, CDR1 MDHEN and CDR2 SYDVKM. For the CDR3, the DNA is TGTGCCAGCGGACGAGGGGGCTTAGCTAATGAAAAACTGTTTTTT. Encoded protein: CASGRGGLANEKLFF. The full variable domain, its missing parts supplied by reference TRBV28 and TRBJ1-4, is DVKVTQSSRYLVKRTGEKVFLECVQDMDHENMFWYRQDPGLGLRLIYFSYDVKMKEKGDIPEGYSVSREKKERFSLILESASTNQTSMYLCASGRGGLANEKLFFGSGTQLSVL.

The V and J genes are TRBV3-1 (or the pseudogene TRBV3-2) and TRBJ2-1, with 14 bases lining up with TRBD2. CDR1 LGHDT and CDR2 YNNKEL come from the germline V gene (reference sequence). V lost 5 bases to trimming and J lost 6 bases; unmatched junction nucleotides: 6. This CDR3 spans 16 amino acids. Here the CDR3 reads CASSGRTSGRTNEQFF. The CDR3 DNA is TGTGCCAGCAGCGGACGGACTAGCGGGAGGACCAATGAGCAGTTCTTC.

J is TRBJ2-2 and V is TRBV14, with D unclear. CDR1 and CDR2 (germline): SGHDN, FVKESK. Between the trimmed V and J ends, which lost 1 base and 2 bases, there was a span of 11 bases. This CDR3 spans 16 amino acids. The CDR3 sequence: CASSQGSTRNTGELFF. For the CDR3, the DNA is TGTGCCAGCAGCCAAGGGTCAACAAGAAACACCGGGGAGCTGTTTTTT.

This clone was counted a few times. The V call is TRBV5-1, the J call TRBJ1-4, with unresolved D. Trimming removed 2 bases at V and 8 bases at J, with 7 bases between. The CDR3 is 12 amino acids. The V gene's germline CDR1 is SGHRS and CDR2 YFSETQ. The CDR3 loop reads CASSLAGEKLFF. CDR3 DNA sequence: TGCGCCAGCAGCTTAGCGGGGGAAAAACTGTTTTTT.

V is TRBV7-9 and J is TRBJ1-1; 7 nucleotides line up with TRBD1. The CDR3 has 14 residues. The germline V gene has CDR1 SEHNR and CDR2 FQNEAQ (reference sequence). The ends lost 6 bases at V and 0 bases at J; junction bases unmatched: 4. The CDR3 protein is CASSQQGMNTEAFF. CDR3 nucleotides: TGTGCCAGCAGTCAACAGGGGATGAACACTGAAGCTTTCTTT.

This chain connects TRBV5-1 to TRBJ1-2; 8 positions match TRBD1. The CDR3 consists of 13 residues. Germline assignment: CDR1 SGHRS and CDR2 YFSETQ. J lost 5 bases, V lost 2 bases, and 2 bases had no gene match. The CDR3 nucleotides read TGCGCCAGCAGCTTCGGACAGGGATATGGCTACACCTTC. It specifies CASSFGQGYGYTF.

The chain couples TRBV19 to TRBJ1-1, with D possibly TRBD1 on 5 matching bases. The CDR3 extends over 15 amino acids. V lost 6 bases and J 0 bases, leaving 14 bases between the germline ends. Germline V lookup: CDR1 LNHDA, CDR2 SQIVND (reference sequence). The CDR3 bases are TGTGCCAGTAGCAGGACACGGTCCATGAACACTGAAGCTTTCTTT. Its protein product is CASSRTRSMNTEAFF.

J is TRBJ2-1 and V is TRBV12-3 or TRBV12-4; D not certain. This CDR3 spans 12 amino acids. V was shortened by 3 bases and J by 7 bases, with 7 bases between the two germline ends. The CDR3 DNA reads TGTGCCAGCAGTTTCTGGAGAAATGAGCAGTTCTTC. It yields the protein CASSFWRNEQFF.

The chain has TRBV29-1 and TRBJ2-1, with D perhaps TRBD2 (5 bases). Trimming removed 4 bases from V and 5 bases from J, with 12 bases in between. The CDR3 covers 13 residues. CDR1 is SQVTM and CDR2 is ANQGSEA in the germline V gene. The CDR3 sequence is CSVVGAADNEQFF. CDR3 DNA: TGCAGCGTTGTCGGAGCGGCCGACAATGAGCAGTTCTTC.